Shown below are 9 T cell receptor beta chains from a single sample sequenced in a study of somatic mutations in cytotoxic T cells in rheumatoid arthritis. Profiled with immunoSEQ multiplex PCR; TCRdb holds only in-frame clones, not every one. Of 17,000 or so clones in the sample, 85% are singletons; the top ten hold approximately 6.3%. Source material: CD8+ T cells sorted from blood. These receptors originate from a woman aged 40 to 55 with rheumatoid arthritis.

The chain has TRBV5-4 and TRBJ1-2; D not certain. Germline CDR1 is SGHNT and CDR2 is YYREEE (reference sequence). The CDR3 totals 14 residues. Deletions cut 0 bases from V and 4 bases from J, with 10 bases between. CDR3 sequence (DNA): TGTGCCAGCAGCTTGGCACTATCGGGCTATGGCTACACCTTC. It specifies CASSLALSGYGYTF.

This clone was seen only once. The CDR3: CASSLAAAGGWSPLHF. The CDR3 DNA reads TGTGCCAGCAGCTTAGCGGCGGCAGGGGGCTGGTCACCCCTCCACTTT. The chain carries TRBV11-2 and TRBJ1-6, with 8 bases identical to TRBD1. V gave up 1 base and J gave up 10 bases; unmatched junction bases: 9. The CDR3 is 16 amino acids. Germline V gene lookup returns CDR1 SGHAT and CDR2 FQNNGV. Full variable domain (outside the CDR3, taken from reference TRBV11-2 and TRBJ1-6): EAGVAQSPRYKIIEKRQSVAFWCNPISGHATLYWYQQILGQGPKLLIQFQNNGVVDDSQLPKDRFSAERLKGVDSTLKIQPAKLEDSAVYLCASSLAAAGGWSPLHFGNGTRLTVT.

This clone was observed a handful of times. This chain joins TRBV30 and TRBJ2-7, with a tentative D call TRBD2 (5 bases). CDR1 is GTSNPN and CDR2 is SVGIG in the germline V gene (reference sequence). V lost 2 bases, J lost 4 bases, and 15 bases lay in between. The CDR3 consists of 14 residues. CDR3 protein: CAWSSRYGGYEQYF. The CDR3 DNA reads TGTGCCTGGAGTTCGCGGTATGGAGGATACGAGCAGTACTTC.

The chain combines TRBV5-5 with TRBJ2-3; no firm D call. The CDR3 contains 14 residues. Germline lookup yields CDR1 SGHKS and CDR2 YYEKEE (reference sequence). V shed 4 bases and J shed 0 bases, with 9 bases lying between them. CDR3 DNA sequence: TGTGCCAGCAGCCCCTATTTTAGCACAGATACGCAGTATTTT. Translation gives CASSPYFSTDTQYF.

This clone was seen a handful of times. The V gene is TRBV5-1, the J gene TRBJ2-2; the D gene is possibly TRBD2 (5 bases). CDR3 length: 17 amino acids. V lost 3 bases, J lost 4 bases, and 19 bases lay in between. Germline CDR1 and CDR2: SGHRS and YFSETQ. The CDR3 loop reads CASSSAEGRLVTGELFF. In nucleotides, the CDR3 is TGCGCCAGCAGCTCCGCTGAGGGCAGGCTGGTCACCGGGGAGCTGTTTTTT.

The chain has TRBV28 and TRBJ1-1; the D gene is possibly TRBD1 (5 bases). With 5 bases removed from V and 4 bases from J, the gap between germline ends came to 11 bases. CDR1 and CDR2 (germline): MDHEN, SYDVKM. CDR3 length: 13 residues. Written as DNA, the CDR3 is TGTGCCAGCAGTCCCCCAGGGTTCACTGAAGCTTTCTTT. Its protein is CASSPPGFTEAFF.

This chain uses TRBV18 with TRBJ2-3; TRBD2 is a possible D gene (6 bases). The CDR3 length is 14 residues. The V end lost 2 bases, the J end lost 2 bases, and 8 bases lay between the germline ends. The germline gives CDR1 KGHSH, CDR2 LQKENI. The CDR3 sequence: CASSPWGLTDTQYF. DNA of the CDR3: TGTGCCAGCTCACCATGGGGACTCACAGATACGCAGTATTTT.

The CDR3 coding sequence is TGTGCCAGCAGCCCCGACGGGAACTATGGCTACACCTTC. Its protein is CASSPDGNYGYTF. The chain has TRBV14 and TRBJ1-2; D is ambiguous. This CDR3 is 13 amino acids long. The V end was cut by 4 bases, the J end by 2 bases, with 8 bases between. CDR1 and CDR2 (germline): SGHDN, FVKESK. Full variable domain (remainder filled in from reference TRBV14 and TRBJ1-2): EAGVTQFPSHSVIEKGQTVTLRCDPISGHDNLYWYRRVMGKEIKFLLHFVKESKQDESGMPNNRFLAERTGGTYSTLKVQPAELEDSGVYFCASSPDGNYGYTFGSGTRLTVV.

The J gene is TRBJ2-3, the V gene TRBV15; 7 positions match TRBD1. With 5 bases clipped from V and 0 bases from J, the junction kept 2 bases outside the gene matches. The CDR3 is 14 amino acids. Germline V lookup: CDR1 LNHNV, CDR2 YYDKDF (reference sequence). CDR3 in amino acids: CATSSGQSTDTQYF. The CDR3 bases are TGTGCCACCAGCTCGGGACAGAGCACAGATACGCAGTATTTT.